Described below is a single T cell receptor beta chain sequence and its context. Its ends do not fully match the called genes, so a read error is possible. The sample originates from a study of blood T cell repertoires in COVID-19. Whole-study context: Whether acute or convalescent, the COVID-19 samples came from the United States, Italy and Spain.

Study members were between roughly 18 and 100 years old and lived in approximately 25 US regions. Participants reported their clinical history, and cohort assignment relied on those reports. The CDR3 loop spans 15 amino acids. CDR1 SGHDT and CDR2 YYEEEE come from the germline V gene. Profiling relied on immunoSEQ multiplex PCR, and the TCRdb table lists in-frame clones only, not all of them. Of approximately 230,000 clones in the sample, 80% to 90% were seen once. The chain carries TRBV5-6 and TRBJ2-7; TRBD2 might be the D (6 bases). This receptor was identified in a man aged 35-49 years who had recovered from COVID-19. Sequenced sample: PBMCs or T cells enriched from blood (not recorded which). CDR3 sequence (DNA): TGTGCCAGCAGCTTGGAGGGAACGGGAGTCCCTCCCTTTTCCTTC. Its protein is CASSLEGTGVPPFSF.